This T cell receptor (beta chain) comes out of a study of siplizumab effects on memory and regulatory T cells (dated by TCRdb to about 2019). General notes on the study: The study examined how the anti-CD2 antibody siplizumab affects alloreactive T-cell subsets in allogeneic mixed lymphocyte reactions built from human PBMCs. The paper as a whole reports these results and caveats: Whether proliferating Tregs from siplizumab cultures actually had suppressive function was not functionally confirmed. Unstimulated naive T cells appeared more diverse than memory T cells, and naive cells seemed to contribute substantially to the alloresponse. Roughly 75-97% of proliferating CD4+ or CD8+ clones could not be assigned a naive or memory phenotype. Because sequences below about 10^-5 frequency were poorly captured, only a minor fraction of alloreactive clones could be mapped to unstimulated subsets. Among mappable alloreactive CD4+ clones, an average Treg-derived fraction of over 60% was observed with siplizumab, compared with 26.9% in control reactions. Siplizumab significantly reduced the cumulative frequency of alloreactive sequences traceable to unstimulated CD4+ memory T cells.

Library construction relied on the immunoSEQ multiplex PCR assay. Roughly 10^5 TCR templates per sample were assayed on the deep sequencing platform. Genomic DNA extracted from sorted T cells was used for TCRbeta CDR3 sequencing. Processing in the source paper ran as follows. The R programming language was used for clonal analysis of TCRbeta CDR3 data. Unstimulated samples were compared with post-reaction CFSE-low samples to define alloreactive CD4+ and CD8+ clones. Alloreactive CD4+ clones were assigned to regulatory or non-regulatory origin by matching sequences to sorted unstimulated Treg and non-Treg repertoires. TCRdb obtained this table from immuneACCESS and retained in-frame rearrangements with V and J assigned. These tables miss some clones; where compared with another copy, unresolved V genes account for less than half of the shortfall, and the remainder is unexplained. V, J and clone size reflect that table, while D and trimming were determined from the DNA. The sample yields 6,000 to 6,500 clones; roughly 63% were counted once. Clones ranked in the top ten supply about 15% of the sample.

In addition, sequencing in three donor pairs included unstimulated CD8+ effector memory subsets alongside CD4+ naive, CD8+ naive, CD8+ TEMRA and CD4+ memory subsets. Sorted unstimulated T cells and proliferating T cells recovered from mixed lymphocyte reactions underwent TCRbeta CDR3 sequencing. Fresh whole blood from nine to eleven HLA-typed healthy donors was used to isolate PBMCs. Note on this clone: Its antigen is currently not known. Base qualities are not provided; no much larger clone lies one nucleotide away.

Trimming takes 7 bases from V and 0 bases from J, and the germline ends sit 12 bases apart. Inclusive of the bounding cysteine and phenylalanine, the CDR3 is 14 residues long. Only the CDR3 portion is preserved as DNA: 42 bases, with reading frame beginning at the first base. CDR1 and CDR2 were assigned from the germline V gene (reference sequence) as MNHEY and SMNVEV. The clonotype comes from a human donor in good health. The specimen sequenced was effector memory CD8+ T cells sorted from blood. This sample's cell subset or site label indicates: unstimulated CD8+ effector memory T cells. This receptor chain uses TRBV27 and TRBJ1-1; the best D guess is TRBD1, with 5 bases matching. The DNA sequence follows: TGTGCCAGCACCAGCGGGGGGTTGAACACTGAAGCTTTCTTT. This codes for CASTSGGLNTEAFF.